Detailed here is one T cell receptor (beta chain). TCRdb keeps only in-frame clones here, not all; method: immunoSEQ multiplex PCR. The profile shows some 370,000 clones, roughly four fifths of them singletons. The record originates from a study of Ad26.COV2.S vaccination and SARS-CoV-2 variants. Study at large: Donor got 5x10^10 or 1x10^11 viral particles of Ad26.COV2.S.

Treatment defined: around 19 received Ad26.COV2.S at low or high dose, single or two shots; roughly five received placebo; per-sample allocation not given. Day 63 after the first injection of vaccine or placebo was the sampling time. As its vector, the vaccine had Ad26, which expressed Wuhan-strain SARS-CoV-2 spike. The receptor was derived from a person between 18 and 59 years old who received the Ad26.COV2.S COVID-19 vaccine or a placebo. This specimen consisted of peripheral blood, obtained in a trial of Ad26.COV2.S vaccine versus placebo.

The CDR3 DNA reads as TGTGCCAGCAGCCAGGGGGGGAGCTCCTACAATGAGCAGTTCTTC. It codes for CASSQGGSSYNEQFF. The chain is built from TRBV3-1 (or the pseudogene TRBV3-2) and TRBJ2-1; 7 nucleotides agree with TRBD2. Germline assignment: CDR1 LGHDT and CDR2 YNNKEL (reference sequence). The CDR3 totals 15 residues. Unmatched junction bases numbered 2, after V lost 3 bases and J lost 0 bases.